This TCR beta chain was identified during a study of shared clonotypes between healthy human individuals. The CDR3 totals 12 residues. The germline CDR1 and CDR2 sequences are MDHEN and SYDVKM. V was cut by 4 bases and J by 5 bases, with 6 bases left in between. The protocol was immunoSEQ multiplex PCR, while the TCRdb copy is restricted to in-frame clones and leaves out a portion. The data contain about 330,000 clones, roughly 84% of them seen just once; the ten biggest clones take up 16%. The chain carries TRBV28 and TRBJ1-3, with unresolved D. Sequenced input: memory CD8+ T cells sorted from blood. The subset was: CD45RO+ cells pooled with CCR7-negative TemRA cells. This receptor was identified in a young man in good health. The DNA of the CDR3 is TGTGCCAGCAGTTCCTACCGAAACACCATATATTTT. Translation gives CASSSYRNTIYF. Full variable domain (outside the CDR3, taken from reference TRBV28 and TRBJ1-3): DVKVTQSSRYLVKRTGEKVFLECVQDMDHENMFWYRQDPGLGLRLIYFSYDVKMKEKGDIPEGYSVSREKKERFSLILESASTNQTSMYLCASSSYRNTIYFGEGSWLTVV.